These 5 T cell receptor beta chains came from one sample sequenced in a study of blood T cell repertoires in COVID-19. The repertoire was sequenced with immunoSEQ multiplex PCR; TCRdb's copy has only in-frame clones and lacks some. The sample lists 250,000 or so clones, just under 90% occurring once. Input material: PBMCs or T cells enriched from blood (not recorded which). The receptors stem from a woman under 40 with acute COVID-19.

There are a few counts of this clone. V usage is TRBV7-9 and J usage is TRBJ2-1, with TRBD2 identical over 10 bases. The germline V gene encodes CDR1 SEHNR and CDR2 FQNEAQ (reference sequence). The CDR3 consists of 17 residues. Trimming removed 4 bases from V and 8 bases from J; junction bases left unmatched: 14. This CDR3 reads CASSSRTSGSSIYEQFF. CDR3 nucleotides: TGTGCCAGCAGCTCCCGGACTAGCGGATCTTCTATCTATGAGCAGTTCTTC.

The CDR3 is CASKPTGNIYGYTF. DNA of the CDR3: TGTGCCAGCAAGCCGACAGGGAACATCTATGGCTACACCTTC. The chain couples TRBV2 to TRBJ1-2, with 7 bases that match TRBD1. J lost 4 bases, V lost 7 bases, and 9 bases had no gene match. The CDR3 contains 14 residues. Germline assignment: CDR1 SNHLY and CDR2 FYNNEI.

The chain links TRBV7-2 to TRBJ2-7; 7 bases agree with TRBD2. The germline gives CDR1 SGHTA, CDR2 FQGNSA. This CDR3 has 16 amino acids. V shed 5 bases and J 6 bases; nucleotides not matched to a gene: 16. DNA of the CDR3: TGTGCCAGCAGCCCGCCGGGGGAGGGGAGGTTTGGCGAGCAGTACTTC. It encodes CASSPPGEGRFGEQYF. Supplemented by reference TRBV7-2 and TRBJ2-7, the full variable domain reads GAGVSQSPSNKVTEKGKDVELRCDPISGHTALYWYRQSLGQGLEFLIYFQGNSAPDKSGLPSDRFSAERTGGSVSTLTIQRTQQEDSAVYLCASSPPGEGRFGEQYFGPGTRLTVT.

CDR3 DNA: TGCGCCAGCAGCGGTCCGGACTTGAGCTCCTACGAGCAGTACTTC. It specifies CASSGPDLSSYEQYF. The rearrangement joins TRBV10-2 to TRBJ2-7, with D possibly TRBD2 on 5 matching bases. The CDR3 is made up of 15 amino acids. V gave up 6 bases and J gave up 0 bases, with 15 bases separating them. CDR1 and CDR2 (germline): WSHSY, SAAADI.

The chain has TRBV24-1 and TRBJ2-6; D call uncertain. Germline values: CDR1 KGHDR, CDR2 SFDVKD. V lost 4 bases to trimming and J lost 4 bases, with 10 bases between them. The CDR3 is 15 amino acids. CDR3 nucleotide sequence: TGTGCCACCAGTGACCCAGGATCCGGGGCCAACGTCCTGACTTTC. This sequence encodes CATSDPGSGANVLTF.